The next 30 T cell receptor beta chains were all read from a single sample in a study of T cell responses to AZD1222 COVID-19 vaccine. Libraries were prepared by immunoSEQ multiplex PCR; TCRdb keeps only in-frame clonotypes and omits some of them. The sample includes about 190,000 clones, 90% to 95% of them seen just once. The sequences come from peripheral blood, collected 28 days after the second dose of the MenACWY control vaccine. Receptors originate from an adult who received the MenACWY meningococcal vaccine as a control.

Here the CDR3 reads CASSLSAGGVETQYF. The DNA for the CDR3 is TGCGCCAGCAGCTTGTCGGCAGGGGGCGTGGAGACCCAGTACTTC. This rearrangement joins TRBV5-1 to TRBJ2-5, with 8 nucleotides matching TRBD1. The J segment lost 5 bases and the V segment lost 1 base, leaving 7 bases of the junction unmatched. This CDR3 contains 15 residues. In germline, CDR1 is SGHRS, CDR2 YFSETQ.

The genes are TRBV10-3 and TRBJ2-7; TRBD1 agrees at 8 bases. V was pared by 2 bases and J by 4 bases, with 4 bases of the junction left unmatched. CDR1 is ENHRY and CDR2 is SYGVKD in the germline V gene. The CDR3 has 14 amino acids. As DNA, the CDR3 is TGTGCCATCAGTGAGAGGACAGGGATGTACGAGCAGTACTTC. Residues: CAISERTGMYEQYF.

The rearrangement joins TRBV6-2 or TRBV6-3 to TRBJ1-5, with D possibly TRBD1 on 6 matching bases. V lost 0 bases to trimming and J lost 7 bases, with 13 bases between them. This CDR3 spans 15 amino acids. Germline lookup yields CDR1 MNHEY and CDR2 SVGEGT. CDR3 DNA: TGTGCCAGCAGTTACTCGGAACTCAGGGGACAGCCCCAGCATTTT. Protein sequence: CASSYSELRGQPQHF.

V and J are TRBV28 and TRBJ2-7; 14 nucleotides agree with TRBD2. Germline loops: CDR1 MDHEN, CDR2 SYDVKM. The V gene end was trimmed by 6 bases and the J gene end by 5 bases; junction bases not matched to a gene: 12. There are 17 residues in the CDR3. Here the CDR3 DNA reads TGTGCCAGCAGCCAACCCGGGACTAGCGGGAGTGGGAACGAGCAGTACTTC. Its protein product is CASSQPGTSGSGNEQYF.

In this sample, this clone turned up once. CDR3 amino acids: CASSIRGTGELFF. In DNA, the CDR3 is TGTGCCAGTAGTATCAGGGGCACCGGGGAGCTGTTTTTT. V is TRBV19 and J is TRBJ2-2, with D perhaps matching TRBD1 (6 bases). The V gene lost 3 bases and the J gene lost 4 bases, with 6 bases spanning the gap. The CDR3 runs 13 residues. The germline gives CDR1 LNHDA, CDR2 SQIVND (reference sequence).

This clone was seen once. The J gene is TRBJ1-2, the V gene TRBV2; D call uncertain. V was cut by 7 bases and J by 2 bases, with 14 bases left in between. Germline V CDR1 and CDR2: SNHLY, FYNNEI. The CDR3 consists of 14 residues. The CDR3 is CASKPSGVNYGYTF. CDR3 DNA sequence: TGTGCCAGCAAGCCGAGTGGGGTCAACTATGGCTACACCTTC.

V usage is TRBV28 and J usage is TRBJ2-7, with D perhaps TRBD1 (5 bases). Looked up from germline, CDR1 is MDHEN and CDR2 is SYDVKM. This CDR3 is built from 13 residues. V was trimmed by 5 bases and J by 4 bases, leaving 12 bases between them. The CDR3 sequence is CASSPYDRYEQYF. The CDR3 nucleotides are TGTGCCAGCAGTCCCTACGACAGATACGAGCAGTACTTC.

The J gene is TRBJ1-2, the V gene TRBV14; the D is unclear. The CDR3 loop spans 12 amino acids. Germline lookup yields CDR1 SGHDN and CDR2 FVKESK. Trimming stripped 2 bases from V and 3 bases from J, with 4 bases between. CDR3 nucleotides: TGTGCCAGCAGCCAACAGCACTATGGCTACACCTTC. This codes for CASSQQHYGYTF.

The rearrangement links TRBV18 to TRBJ2-2; tentatively, D is TRBD2 (5 bases). The CDR3 runs to 15 residues. The germline V and J ends were trimmed by 3 bases and 4 bases, with 12 bases remaining between them. Germline V lookup: CDR1 KGHSH, CDR2 LQKENI. The CDR3 DNA sequence: TGTGCCAGCTCACCCCCCGGTGGAGGCACCGGGGAGCTGTTTTTT. This sequence encodes CASSPPGGGTGELFF.

The gene calls are TRBV6-1 and TRBJ2-7; 14 nucleotides line up with TRBD2. Germline V lookup: CDR1 MNHNS, CDR2 SASEGT. CDR3 length: 17 amino acids. V dropped 3 bases and J dropped 5; count of bases not matched to a gene: 9. The CDR3 loop is CASSDYGTSGSTNEQYF. For the CDR3, the DNA is TGTGCCAGCAGTGATTACGGGACTAGCGGGAGCACCAACGAGCAGTACTTC.

The V call is TRBV28, the J call TRBJ1-2; D remains ambiguous. V lost 8 bases and J 8 bases, leaving 15 bases between the germline ends. CDR1 and CDR2 from the germline V gene are MDHEN and SYDVKM. The CDR3 runs to 12 residues. The CDR3 loop is CASVHRARGYTF. CDR3 in DNA: TGTGCCAGCGTCCACCGGGCGCGCGGCTACACCTTC.

The V call is TRBV24-1, the J call TRBJ2-7; D not resolved. This CDR3 has 12 residues. Germline assignment: CDR1 KGHDR and CDR2 SFDVKD. Trimming removed 3 bases at V and 3 bases at J, with 5 bases between. CDR3 nucleotides: TGTGCCACCAGTGATCAAAGCTACGAGCAGTACTTC. Residues: CATSDQSYEQYF.

The chain combines TRBV28 with TRBJ2-5; D is perhaps TRBD2 (6 bases). Per the germline V gene, CDR1 is MDHEN and CDR2 is SYDVKM. The V gene lost 4 bases and the J gene lost 5 bases, with 14 bases spanning the gap. The CDR3 has 14 residues. The CDR3 DNA reads TGTGCCAGCAGTTCTGCCGGGAGCGCGGAGACCCAGTACTTC. This translates into CASSSAGSAETQYF.

The chain couples TRBV19 to TRBJ1-5; D gene uncertain. There are 13 residues in the CDR3. The germline V and J ends were trimmed by 5 bases and 9 bases, with 14 bases remaining between them. Germline V lookup: CDR1 LNHDA, CDR2 SQIVND (reference sequence). The CDR3 region has the DNA TGTGCCAGTAGTGAGGCTCCCTTATTGCCCCAGCATTTT. This sequence encodes CASSEAPLLPQHF. The full variable domain, its missing parts supplied by reference TRBV19 and TRBJ1-5, is DGGITQSPKYLFRKEGQNVTLSCEQNLNHDAMYWYRQDPGQGLRLIYYSQIVNDFQKGDIAEGYSVSREKKESFPLTVTSAQKNPTAFYLCASSEAPLLPQHFGDGTRLSIL.

The chain uses TRBV27 and TRBJ2-3; 8 bases are a match to TRBD2. Looked up from germline, CDR1 is MNHEY and CDR2 is SMNVEV (reference sequence). V lost 5 bases and J lost 0; bases outside the gene matches: 16. This CDR3 spans 19 amino acids. CDR3 sequence (DNA): TGTGCCAGCAGTCCGCTATTTGAGCGGGAGTTGGGTAGCACAGATACGCAGTATTTT. This sequence encodes CASSPLFERELGSTDTQYF.

This sequence joins TRBV24-1 and TRBJ2-7, with D perhaps given as TRBD1 or TRBD2 (7 bases each). The length of the CDR3 is 14 residues. The germline V and J ends were trimmed by 9 bases and 6 bases, with 20 bases remaining between them. The V gene's germline CDR1 is KGHDR and CDR2 SFDVKD. The CDR3 region is CATGTGEGFGEQYF. The DNA for the CDR3 is TGTGCCACCGGAACAGGGGAGGGTTTCGGCGAGCAGTACTTC.

The J gene is TRBJ1-3, the V gene TRBV28; D gene ambiguous. Germline loops: CDR1 MDHEN, CDR2 SYDVKM. The CDR3 is made up of 16 amino acids. Trimming removed 9 bases from V and 0 bases from J, with 18 bases in between. The CDR3 spells CASSYLGSGSGNTIYF. DNA for the CDR3: TGTGCCAGTTCGTATCTAGGGTCCGGCTCTGGAAACACCATATATTTT.

The chain combines TRBV27 with TRBJ1-6; 9 bases fit TRBD1. The CDR3 contains 14 residues. Trimming cost V 4 bases and J 10 bases; bases outside gene matches: 5. Germline CDR1 reads MNHEY; CDR2 reads SMNVEV (reference sequence). CDR3 DNA sequence: TGTGCCAGCAGTTCGAGGACAGGGGACTCACCCCTCCACTTT. It is translated as CASSSRTGDSPLHF.

The chain couples TRBV18 to TRBJ2-7; D is undetermined. This CDR3 region has 14 residues. V gave up 3 bases and J gave up 5 bases, with 14 bases separating them. Per the germline V gene, CDR1 is KGHSH and CDR2 is LQKENI. This CDR3 reads CASSPSTRLHEQYF. The CDR3, as DNA: TGTGCCAGCTCACCTTCCACCCGACTCCACGAGCAGTACTTC. Full variable domain (rest looked up from reference TRBV18 and TRBJ2-7): NAGVMQNPRHLVRRRGQEARLRCSPMKGHSHVYWYRQLPEEGLKFMVYLQKENIIDESGMPKERFSAEFPKEGPSILRIQQVVRGDSAAYFCASSPSTRLHEQYFGPGTRLTVT.

J is TRBJ2-5 and V is TRBV5-1, with D possibly being TRBD1 or TRBD2 (5 bases each). The ends were cut back, 4 bases at V and 0 bases at J, with 13 bases in the middle. The V gene's germline CDR1 is SGHRS and CDR2 YFSETQ. The CDR3 contains 15 residues. The CDR3, as DNA: TGCGCCAGCAGCCTCCGGGACCCCGACCAAGAGACCCAGTACTTC. Protein sequence: CASSLRDPDQETQYF.

V is TRBV28 and J is TRBJ2-7; 11 bases agree with TRBD1. This CDR3 has 15 residues. Germline lookup yields CDR1 MDHEN and CDR2 SYDVKM. Trimming at V came to 3 bases and at J to 10 bases, leaving 11 bases not matched to a gene. CDR3 in amino acids: CASSLSGQGGSTQYF. DNA of the CDR3: TGTGCCAGCAGTTTGTCGGGACAGGGGGGGAGCACTCAGTACTTC.

The chain recombines TRBV12-5 with TRBJ1-3; no clear D gene. Trimming removed 2 bases at V and 6 bases at J, with 2 bases between. Germline V gene sequence: CDR1 LGHNT, CDR2 FRNRAP. This CDR3 has 11 residues. The CDR3 sequence: CASGLKNTIYF. The DNA for the CDR3 is TGTGCTAGTGGTTTGAAAAACACCATATATTTT.

A few counts support this clone. This chain connects TRBV3-1 (or the pseudogene TRBV3-2) to TRBJ1-2; a possible D gene is TRBD1 (6 bases). This CDR3 spans 14 amino acids. V was pared by 5 bases and J by 0 bases, with 10 bases between. Germline V gives CDR1 LGHDT, CDR2 YNNKEL (reference sequence). Here the CDR3 reads CASSSGTTNYGYTF. CDR3 DNA: TGTGCCAGCAGCTCGGGGACAACTAACTATGGCTACACCTTC.

The chain employs TRBV6-5 and TRBJ2-7, with 8 bases aligning to TRBD1. Germline V lookup: CDR1 MNHEY, CDR2 SVGAGI. Trimming at V came to 6 bases and at J to 1 base, leaving 2 bases not matched to a gene. The CDR3 is made up of 13 amino acids. The CDR3 DNA sequence: TGTGCCAGCAGGACAGGGGAATCCTACGAGCAGTACTTC. It yields the protein CASRTGESYEQYF.

CDR3 DNA sequence: TGTGCCAGCAGCTGGGAAGGGGACCCGAGCTCCTACAATGAGCAGTTCTTC. Amino acids: CASSWEGDPSSYNEQFF. The rearrangement links TRBV13 to TRBJ2-1; D may match TRBD1 or TRBD2 (5 bases each). The V end lost 4 bases, the J end lost 0 bases, and 16 bases lay between the germline ends. CDR1 PRHDT and CDR2 FYEKMQ come from the germline V gene (reference sequence). The CDR3 covers 17 residues.

Notes on this clone: The same CDR3 is also encoded by other DNA sequences in this sample. The chain couples TRBV11-3 to TRBJ2-3, with D hard to call. V shed 3 bases and J shed 2 bases, with 3 bases lying between them. The CDR3 contains 12 residues. CDR1 is SGHNT, CDR2 YENEEA, per germline. DNA for the CDR3: TGTGCCAGCAGCTTGGCCACAGATACGCAGTATTTT. Encoded protein: CASSLATDTQYF. Full variable domain (remainder filled in from reference TRBV11-3 and TRBJ2-3): EAGVVQSPRYKIIEKKQPVAFWCNPISGHNTLYWYLQNLGQGPELLIRYENEEAVDDSQLPKDRFSAERLKGVDSTLKIQPAELGDSAVYLCASSLATDTQYFGPGTRLTVL.

This clone has a single count. The V gene is TRBV6-5, the J gene TRBJ2-1, with D possibly matching TRBD2 (5 bases). Germline V gives CDR1 MNHEY, CDR2 SVGAGI. Trimming shortened V by 2 bases and J by 10 bases, and 18 bases separated the two germline ends. This CDR3 spans 15 amino acids. The CDR3 DNA reads as TGTGCCAGCAGTTACGGGTATATGGGAGATAAGGAGCAGTTCTTC. Translated: CASSYGYMGDKEQFF.

CDR3 DNA: TGTGCCACCCGGGGCTCGGGAGGGCCCCCCTACGAGCAGTACTTC. Translating it yields CATRGSGGPPYEQYF. This rearrangement joins TRBV2 to TRBJ2-7, with 8 bases matching TRBD2. The length of the CDR3 is 15 residues. V gave up 10 bases and J gave up 2 bases; unmatched junction bases: 13. Germline loops: CDR1 SNHLY, CDR2 FYNNEI.

The V call is TRBV11-3, the J call TRBJ2-5; 9 nucleotides agree with TRBD2. Germline V lookup: CDR1 SGHNT, CDR2 YENEEA. With 4 bases clipped from V and 3 bases from J, the junction kept 9 bases outside the gene matches. This CDR3 has 16 residues. The CDR3 region is CASSSPRASGKETQYF. CDR3 in DNA: TGTGCCAGCAGCTCCCCCCGGGCTAGCGGGAAAGAGACCCAGTACTTC.

The genes are TRBV29-1 and TRBJ1-1, with D possibly being TRBD1 (6 bases). Per the germline V gene, CDR1 is SQVTM and CDR2 is ANQGSEA. The CDR3 has 15 amino acids. Trimming cost V 3 bases and J 10 bases, with 24 bases left between them. Here the CDR3 DNA reads TGCAGCGTTGAGGTCTTACGACAGGTAGATCGGGGAGCTTTCTTT. Translated, it gives CSVEVLRQVDRGAFF. Filled out from reference TRBV29-1 and TRBJ1-1, the complete variable domain reads SAVISQKPSRDICQRGTSLTIQCQVDSQVTMMFWYRQQPGQSLTLIATANQGSEATYESGFVIDKFPISRPNLTFSTLTVSNMSPEDSSIYLCSVEVLRQVDRGAFFGQGTRLTVV.